A selection of T cell receptor beta chains follows, all from one sample in a study of beta chain features in type 1 diabetes. Repertoires were generated with immunoSEQ multiplex PCR, while TCRdb's copy carries only in-frame clones and drops some. The table includes around 170,000 clones, 7.5% to 9.5% detected once. The source material was central memory CD4+ T cells from blood. All receptors derive from a woman between 18 and 29 years old in good health. Both conserved end residues are part of each CDR3. A D gene is named only where the DNA matches it firmly. Size tells how often a clone was seen (once, few, many) or the class of an expanded clone, and some rows leave it out.

v_gene: TRBV5-6
abundance: -
j_gene: TRBJ2-7
d_gene: TRBD2
CDR3nt: TGTGCCAGCAGCTTCTCCGGGACTAGGGGCTACGAGCAGTACTTC
CDR3aa: CASSFSGTRGYEQYF

v_gene: TRBV12-5
abundance: few
j_gene: TRBJ2-3
d_gene: TRBD2
CDR3nt: TGTGCTAGTGGTCTGGGACTAGCGGGAAGCGATACGCAGTATTTT
CDR3aa: CASGLGLAGSDTQYF

v_gene: TRBV23-1
abundance: -
j_gene: TRBJ1-3
d_gene: TRBD1
CDR3nt: TGCGCCCGATACCGAGGGGGCATCTCTGGAAACACCATATATTTT
CDR3aa: CARYRGGISGNTIYF

v_gene: TRBV7-6
abundance: -
j_gene: TRBJ2-2
d_gene: TRBD2
CDR3nt: TGTGCCAGCAGCTTTAGCGGGAGTATTGACGGGGAGCTGTTTTTT
CDR3aa: CASSFSGSIDGELFF

v_gene: TRBV2
abundance: -
j_gene: TRBJ1-1
d_gene: -
CDR3nt: TGTGCCAGCCGAGTTGAATGGGCTTTCTTT
CDR3aa: CASRVEWAFF

v_gene: TRBV30
abundance: few
j_gene: TRBJ1-2
d_gene: TRBD1
CDR3nt: TGTGCCTGGAGCCGGGACAGACCCTATGGCTACACCTTC
CDR3aa: CAWSRDRPYGYTF

v_gene: TRBV7-9
abundance: few
j_gene: TRBJ2-2
d_gene: TRBD2
CDR3nt: TGTGCCAGCAGCTTTGGCGGGAGGATGACCGGGGAGCTGTTTTTT
CDR3aa: CASSFGGRMTGELFF

v_gene: TRBV25-1
abundance: -
j_gene: TRBJ1-1
d_gene: -
CDR3nt: TGTGCCAGCAGTAACTATGGGTCGGGGGAAGCTTTCTTT
CDR3aa: CASSNYGSGEAFF

v_gene: TRBV19
abundance: many
j_gene: TRBJ2-2
d_gene: TRBD1
CDR3nt: TGTGCCAGTATCCGGACAGGGCGGAACACCGGGGAGCTGTTTTTT
CDR3aa: CASIRTGRNTGELFF

v_gene: TRBV11-3
abundance: -
j_gene: TRBJ1-2
d_gene: -
CDR3nt: TGTGCCAGCAGCTTAGATCCGTACTATGGCTACACCTTC
CDR3aa: CASSLDPYYGYTF

v_gene: TRBV19
abundance: -
j_gene: TRBJ2-3
d_gene: -
CDR3nt: TGTGCCAGTAGTATCGATTTAGCTCGCACAGATACGCAGTATTTT
CDR3aa: CASSIDLARTDTQYF

v_gene: TRBV6-6
abundance: -
j_gene: TRBJ1-1
d_gene: -
CDR3nt: TGTGCCAGCAGTTACAGGGGCGACACTGAAGCTTTCTTT
CDR3aa: CASSYRGDTEAFF

v_gene: TRBV5-6
abundance: few
j_gene: TRBJ1-2
d_gene: -
CDR3nt: TGTGCCAGCAGCTTCCAAAGGACTAATGGCTACACCTTC
CDR3aa: CASSFQRTNGYTF

v_gene: TRBV30
abundance: few
j_gene: TRBJ1-1
d_gene: -
CDR3nt: TGTGCCTGGAGATGGGGCATGAACACTGAAGCTTTCTTT
CDR3aa: CAWRWGMNTEAFF

v_gene: TRBV11-3
abundance: -
j_gene: TRBJ2-5
d_gene: TRBD2
CDR3nt: TGTGCCAGCAGCTCACTAGCGGGGGGGACCCAGTACTTC
CDR3aa: CASSSLAGGTQYF

v_gene: TRBV5-4
abundance: -
j_gene: TRBJ1-1
d_gene: TRBD1
CDR3nt: TGTGCCAGCAGTTACGACAGGGGTCTAACTGAAGCTTTCTTT
CDR3aa: CASSYDRGLTEAFF

v_gene: TRBV2
abundance: few
j_gene: TRBJ2-7
d_gene: -
CDR3nt: TGTGCCAGCAGCGAATTACAGGAGCCGAAACGCTACGAGCAGTACTTC
CDR3aa: CASSELQEPKRYEQYF

v_gene: TRBV2
abundance: -
j_gene: TRBJ1-4
d_gene: -
CDR3nt: TGTGCCAGCAGTGAAGGGGGCCATGGGGATGGGGTGTTTTTT
CDR3aa: CASSEGGHGDGVFF

v_gene: TRBV5-1
abundance: many
j_gene: TRBJ1-4
d_gene: -
CDR3nt: TGCGCCAGCAGCAAAAACAGCGGGCCCACACAAGAAAAACTGTTTTTT
CDR3aa: CASSKNSGPTQEKLFF

v_gene: TRBV18
abundance: -
j_gene: TRBJ2-1
d_gene: TRBD2
CDR3nt: TGTGCCAGCTCACCCGGGACTAGGTACAATGAGCAGTTCTTC
CDR3aa: CASSPGTRYNEQFF

v_gene: TRBV10-3
abundance: few
j_gene: TRBJ2-5
d_gene: TRBD2
CDR3nt: TGTGCCATCAGTGAGTCGAAGTCTAGCGGGAGAAGAGAGCAAGAGACCCAGTACTTC
CDR3aa: CAISESKSSGRREQETQYF

v_gene: TRBV5-4
abundance: few
j_gene: TRBJ2-7
d_gene: TRBD1
CDR3nt: TGTGCCAGCAGCTCCGGCGGACAGGGGCCCTACGAGCAGTACTTC
CDR3aa: CASSSGGQGPYEQYF

v_gene: TRBV19
abundance: -
j_gene: TRBJ2-6
d_gene: -
CDR3nt: TGTGCCAGTGGCCCAGGGAACTCTGGGGCCAACGTCCTGACTTTC
CDR3aa: CASGPGNSGANVLTF

v_gene: TRBV29-1
abundance: many
j_gene: TRBJ2-4
d_gene: -
CDR3nt: TGCAGCGTTGCATCGGGTCTAGCCAAAAACATTCAGTACTTC
CDR3aa: CSVASGLAKNIQYF

v_gene: TRBV5-1
abundance: few
j_gene: TRBJ2-2
d_gene: TRBD2
CDR3nt: TGCGCCAGCAGCCAAGCGGGATGGAACACCGGGGAGCTGTTTTTT
CDR3aa: CASSQAGWNTGELFF

v_gene: TRBV5-1
abundance: few
j_gene: TRBJ1-1
d_gene: -
CDR3nt: TGCGCCAGCTTCCGAGTGACGGGTCGCGTATACACTGAAGCTTTCTTT
CDR3aa: CASFRVTGRVYTEAFF

v_gene: TRBV6-1
abundance: -
j_gene: TRBJ1-1
d_gene: TRBD1
CDR3nt: TGTGCCAGCAGTGTGGACAGGGACACTGAAGCTTTCTTT
CDR3aa: CASSVDRDTEAFF

v_gene: TRBV2
abundance: -
j_gene: TRBJ1-5
d_gene: -
CDR3nt: TGTGCCAGCACCACGCCCGGCGGTCAGCCCCAGCATTTT
CDR3aa: CASTTPGGQPQHF

v_gene: TRBV9
abundance: -
j_gene: TRBJ1-2
d_gene: TRBD1
CDR3nt: TGTGCCAGCAGTGCCTCTTCGGGACAGGGCTATGGCTACACCTTC
CDR3aa: CASSASSGQGYGYTF

v_gene: TRBV13
abundance: -
j_gene: TRBJ2-7
d_gene: -
CDR3nt: TGTGCCAGCAGCTTAAGGGACAAGCGGGACGAGCAGTACTTC
CDR3aa: CASSLRDKRDEQYF

v_gene: TRBV29-1
abundance: few
j_gene: TRBJ1-2
d_gene: -
CDR3nt: TGCAGCGTTGAATTGGACGTTCAGGGCTATGGCTACACCTTC
CDR3aa: CSVELDVQGYGYTF

v_gene: TRBV4-2
abundance: -
j_gene: TRBJ2-1
d_gene: -
CDR3nt: TGTGCCAGCAGCCAAGCTGTTGAGGGAGAGGATGAGCAGTTCTTC
CDR3aa: CASSQAVEGEDEQFF

v_gene: TRBV7-8
abundance: many
j_gene: TRBJ2-1
d_gene: -
CDR3nt: TGTGCCAGCAGCTTAATTCCTAGCTCTGATGAGCAGTTCTTC
CDR3aa: CASSLIPSSDEQFF

v_gene: TRBV7-9
abundance: few
j_gene: TRBJ2-7
d_gene: -
CDR3nt: TGTGCCAGCAGCACGGGGGACGCCAGCTCCTACGAGCAGTACTTC
CDR3aa: CASSTGDASSYEQYF

v_gene: TRBV23-1
abundance: few
j_gene: TRBJ2-1
d_gene: TRBD1
CDR3nt: TGCGCCAGCAGTCAATCATTCCCGTTTCGACAGGGGGGTGACAATGAGCAGTTCTTC
CDR3aa: CASSQSFPFRQGGDNEQFF

v_gene: TRBV2
abundance: few
j_gene: TRBJ2-7
d_gene: TRBD1
CDR3nt: TGTGCCAGCAGTCGACAGGGCTACGAGCAGTACTTC
CDR3aa: CASSRQGYEQYF

v_gene: TRBV7-3
abundance: -
j_gene: TRBJ2-5
d_gene: -
CDR3nt: TGTGCCAGCAGCCGCCAGCGGGCAGAAGAGACCCAGTACTTC
CDR3aa: CASSRQRAEETQYF

v_gene: TRBV7-9
abundance: -
j_gene: TRBJ2-1
d_gene: -
CDR3nt: TGTGCCAGCAGCTTAAAAAAAGCGAATGAGCAGTTCTTC
CDR3aa: CASSLKKANEQFF

v_gene: TRBV29-1
abundance: many
j_gene: TRBJ2-4
d_gene: TRBD1
CDR3nt: TGCAGCGTTGCCCACAGGGGGAACATTCAGTACTTC
CDR3aa: CSVAHRGNIQYF

v_gene: TRBV27
abundance: -
j_gene: TRBJ1-2
d_gene: TRBD1
CDR3nt: TGTGCCAGCAGTCTAACATCCGGGACAGGGGACTATGGCTACACCTTC
CDR3aa: CASSLTSGTGDYGYTF

v_gene: TRBV30
abundance: -
j_gene: TRBJ1-2
d_gene: TRBD1
CDR3nt: TGTGCCTGGAACAGGGACAGAAACTATGGCTACACCTTC
CDR3aa: CAWNRDRNYGYTF

v_gene: TRBV7-2
abundance: -
j_gene: TRBJ2-7
d_gene: TRBD1
CDR3nt: TGTGCCAGCAGCTTTGGGACAGGGAGATGGGAGCAGTACTTC
CDR3aa: CASSFGTGRWEQYF

v_gene: TRBV7-2
abundance: few
j_gene: TRBJ1-1
d_gene: -
CDR3nt: TGTGCCAGCAGCCTCGACACGGCTGAAGCTTTCTTT
CDR3aa: CASSLDTAEAFF

v_gene: TRBV6-1
abundance: -
j_gene: TRBJ1-5
d_gene: TRBD1
CDR3nt: TGTGCCAGCAGTGTCCCAGTGGCCGGGACAGATCAGCCCCAGCATTTT
CDR3aa: CASSVPVAGTDQPQHF

v_gene: TRBV5-1
abundance: -
j_gene: TRBJ1-1
d_gene: -
CDR3nt: TGCGCCAGCAGCCGAGGACAGAGGGCTGAAGCTTTCTTT
CDR3aa: CASSRGQRAEAFF

v_gene: TRBV28
abundance: -
j_gene: TRBJ2-7
d_gene: TRBD1
CDR3nt: TGTGCCAGCAGCGTCCCGGGACAGGGTACCTCCTCCTACGAGCAGTACTTC
CDR3aa: CASSVPGQGTSSYEQYF

v_gene: TRBV11-2
abundance: -
j_gene: TRBJ1-1
d_gene: TRBD1
CDR3nt: TGTGCCAGCAGCACGCGACAGGGTGTCACTGAAGCTTTCTTT
CDR3aa: CASSTRQGVTEAFF

v_gene: TRBV29-1
abundance: many
j_gene: TRBJ2-1
d_gene: TRBD2
CDR3nt: TGCAGCGTTGAATTGGGGACTAGCGGGAGGACGTACAATGAGCAGTTCTTC
CDR3aa: CSVELGTSGRTYNEQFF

v_gene: TRBV30
abundance: few
j_gene: TRBJ2-3
d_gene: TRBD2
CDR3nt: TGTGCCTGGAGTACCGGGACTAGCGGGGCGAGGGCAGATACGCAGTATTTT
CDR3aa: CAWSTGTSGARADTQYF

v_gene: TRBV29-1
abundance: few
j_gene: TRBJ2-7
d_gene: TRBD2
CDR3nt: TGCAGCGTTGAACTTCCCGGGACTAGCGACGACGAGCAGTACTTC
CDR3aa: CSVELPGTSDDEQYF

v_gene: TRBV6-6
abundance: few
j_gene: TRBJ2-1
d_gene: -
CDR3nt: TGTGCCAGCAGCCGAGGGGGCAATGAGCAGTTCTTC
CDR3aa: CASSRGGNEQFF

v_gene: TRBV5-1
abundance: -
j_gene: TRBJ2-7
d_gene: -
CDR3nt: TGCGCCAGCAGCTTGGTTCAGGGATCCTACGAGCAGTACTTC
CDR3aa: CASSLVQGSYEQYF

v_gene: TRBV9
abundance: few
j_gene: TRBJ1-3
d_gene: -
CDR3nt: TGTGCCAGCAGCGGAGTGTCTGGAAACACCATATATTTT
CDR3aa: CASSGVSGNTIYF